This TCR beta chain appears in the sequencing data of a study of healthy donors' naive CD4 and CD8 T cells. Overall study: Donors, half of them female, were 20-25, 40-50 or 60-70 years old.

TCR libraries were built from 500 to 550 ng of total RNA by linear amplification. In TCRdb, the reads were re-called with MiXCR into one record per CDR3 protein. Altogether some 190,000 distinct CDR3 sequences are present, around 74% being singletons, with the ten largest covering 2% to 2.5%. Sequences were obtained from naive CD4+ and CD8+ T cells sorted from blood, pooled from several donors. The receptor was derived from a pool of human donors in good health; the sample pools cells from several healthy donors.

As DNA, the CDR3 is TGCAGCGTTGCCGGGACTAGCGGACCCACAGATACGCAGTATTTT. Protein: CSVAGTSGPTDTQYF. V usage is TRBV29-1 and J usage is TRBJ2-3; 11 positions match TRBD2. This CDR3 has 15 amino acids. The germline V gene encodes CDR1 SQVTM and CDR2 ANQGSEA. V shed 4 bases, J shed 2 bases, and the junction held 5 bases outside the gene matches.